Listed here is a single TCR beta chain. The antigen remains undetermined. This sample is drawn from a study of PD-1 blockade in classical Hodgkin lymphoma. From germline, CDR1 is MNHNY and CDR2 SVGAGI (reference sequence). This CDR3 spans 14 amino acids. Trimming took 7 bases from V and 4 from J, leaving 15 bases between them. Sequenced by immunoSEQ multiplex PCR; TCRdb stores in-frame clones only, minus some. The repertoire includes about 58,000 clones, roughly 90% of them detected once, and around 9.3% sits in the top ten. All trial patients relapsed after autologous stem cell transplantation. Overall study findings and caveats: Lower baseline TCR diversity marked trial partial responders and progressors. Significantly greater TCR diversity emerged by C4D1 in CD4+ cells but not CD8+ cells.

The input for sequencing was peripheral blood mononuclear cells (PBMCs), taken before the second cycle of nivolumab. The sequence came from a human donor with classical Hodgkin lymphoma. The chain has TRBV6-6 and TRBJ2-3; a weak D match, TRBD2 (5 bases). DNA of the CDR3: TGTGCCAGCATAAGGGCAGGAGGTCCAGATACGCAGTATTTT. Translated: CASIRAGGPDTQYF.